This TCR beta chain was obtained from a study of post-analysis software for immune sequencing data (dated by TCRdb to the mid-2010s). With respect to the entire study: Relapsing-remitting, secondary progressive and progressive-relapsing multiple sclerosis were recorded as disease courses, and subtype annotation was lacking for some patients. Patient repertoires were compared against roughly 12 previously published healthy control repertoires from donors aged about 6 to 28 years. A subset of samples was prepared in parallel using single-end sample barcoding, then pooled and co-amplified after Illumina adapter ligation.

What the research found in general, with its limitations: Normalized Chao1 diversity was significantly lower in multiple sclerosis patients than controls, suggesting substantial peripheral T-cell clonal expansion. Patients showed significantly higher frequencies than controls for a handful of TRBV segments, among them TRBV5-6, TRBV5-1 and TRBV20-1. Direct clustering with F measure revealed strong co-clustering of samples prepared in the same batch, which led to a batch-effect correction. The multiple sclerosis patient group was slightly younger than the control group.

The library was produced with PCR. This sample was sequenced with an Illumina HiSeq 2500. To reduce PCR and sequencing biases, unique molecular identifiers were incorporated into the TCR beta cDNA libraries. Every 1 to 10 million input T cells yielded around 500,000 cDNA molecules, meaning each molecule approximated one T cell. The patient libraries were prepared and sequenced using the same protocol as the earlier healthy control dataset. Samples belonging to the same batch were prepared together, multiplexed and sequenced on a shared HiSeq lane. Turning to the authors' computational methods: Raw barcoded reads were processed with MIGEC, discarding single-read molecular identifier groups before consensus assembly and CDR3 extraction. VDJtools was used for post-analysis of the clonotype tables, with diversity normalized by down-sampling every dataset to the smallest sample size. Repertoire overlap clustering matched CDR3 amino acid but not nucleotide sequences to correct batch-related cross-sample contamination. TCRdb's own reprocessing of the public reads used fastp at Q25 and MiXCR and kept productive beta chains. Rows matching on CDR3 protein sequence are summarized as one entry with the most common DNA and genes. The V and J calls reflect TCRdb's pipeline rather than the authors' work. The table for this sample lists approximately 570,000 distinct CDR3 sequences; roughly two fifths of them were counted only once. The ten most abundant clones make up over 1.5% of the sample.

As concerns this clonotype: What this receptor recognizes is not known. Base qualities are not recorded, but no much larger clone differs from it by a single base.

For this chain, trimming is 3 bases at the V end and 6 bases at the J end, and the number of junction bases without a gene match is 9. The cysteine opens and the phenylalanine closes a CDR3 of 16 amino acids. Kept here is only the CDR3 DNA, which spans 48 bases and is read in frame from base 1. TCR beta repertoires were profiled from peripheral blood of under 15 young patients with multiple sclerosis to demonstrate the VDJtools post-analysis software. The multiple sclerosis patients were children and adolescents ranging in age from 6 to 15 years. In this chain, TRBV12-3 or TRBV12-4 is recombined with TRBJ2-3; 10 central bases correspond to TRBD2. This clonotype was sampled from a girl aged 5-17 years with multiple sclerosis. Sequenced material: blood. The CDR3: CASSFGTSALGDTQYF. The base sequence is TGTGCCAGCAGTTTCGGGACTAGCGCCCTTGGGGATACGCAGTATTTT.